This T cell receptor (beta chain) was recorded in a study of cytomegalovirus exposure and HLA in healthy donors. Study as a whole: The approximately 100 million unique TCR beta sequences, from some 170 million T cells, were found by an earlier analysis. HLA-typed donors were the source of roughly 85 million unique TCRs held in an early data release.

The study ran its PCR with 60 Vbeta and 13 Jbeta primers. Only in-frame clones appear in the TCRdb table, and some are missing; sequencing was by immunoSEQ multiplex PCR. The table has some 96,000 clones, around 74% seen once. The sequenced material came from PBMCs. This TCR came from a man aged 35-49 years in good health and CMV-seropositive.

CDR3 in DNA: TGTGCCAGCAGCCGAACAGGGGTTTACACCTACGAGCAGTACTTC. Translated, it gives CASSRTGVYTYEQYF. The rearrangement joins TRBV7-9 to TRBJ2-7; 7 bases fit TRBD1. Germline lookup yields CDR1 SEHNR and CDR2 FQNEAQ (reference sequence). Losses at the gene ends were 5 bases for V and 2 bases for J; bases not matched to a gene: 9. The CDR3 sequence is 15 residues long.